This TCR beta chain was retrieved from a study of OX40 agonist ivuxolimab in advanced cancers. Clones were sequenced by immunoSEQ multiplex PCR, and TCRdb holds only the in-frame ones, with some missing. The sample has about 32,000 clones; 84% are singletons. Germline lookup yields CDR1 SNHLY and CDR2 FYNNEI. The CDR3 contains 12 residues. The V gene lost 0 bases and the J gene lost 5 bases, with 5 bases spanning the gap. Points on this clone: Antigen specificity is unknown.

Study results and limitations: Some patients without response likewise showed low normalized clonal expansion.

The TCR sequence derives from an adult with an advanced solid tumor such as melanoma, head and neck, liver or kidney cancer. This material consisted of CD4+ or CD8+ T cells sorted from blood, taken in a trial of the OX40 agonist ivuxolimab. The chain uses TRBV2 and TRBJ2-7; D call uncertain. CDR3 in amino acids: CASSEASDEQYF. The CDR3 DNA is TGTGCCAGCAGTGAAGCGAGCGACGAGCAGTACTTC. The whole variable domain, filled in from reference TRBV2 and TRBJ2-7, reads EPEVTQTPSHQVTQMGQEVILRCVPISNHLYFYWYRQILGQKVEFLVSFYNNEISEKSEIFDDQFSVERPDGSNFTLKIRSTKLEDSAMYFCASSEASDEQYFGPGTRLTVT.